This T cell receptor beta chain was retrieved from a study of control samples from healthy donors and cancer patients (dated by TCRdb to the early 2020s). The method was the immunoSEQ multiplex PCR assay. Entries here come from immuneACCESS through TCRdb and include only in-frame sequences with V and J called. Some clones fail to appear in such tables; in the studies checked, an unresolved V gene covers under half of the shortfall, and the cause of the remainder is unknown. The sample data list 150,000 to 200,000 clones, and just over 85% of these were observed just once. Nearly 5% of the sample lies in the top ten. Comments on this clone: The antigen it binds to is not known. Qualities for individual bases were not recorded, and no much larger clone is one base off.

The CDR3 contains 16 residues, cysteine and phenylalanine counted. Only CDR3 DNA remains: 48 bases, in frame from the first base. V is clipped by 4 bases and J by 0 bases, and the sequence between their germline boundaries is 14 bases long. The CDR1 and CDR2 encoded by the germline V gene (reference sequence) are SGHNT and YYREEE. The chain joins TRBV5-4 to TRBJ1-3, with no D gene named confidently. Sample: blood. This sequence was found in a woman in her 30s in good health. The CDR3 region: CASSPSLTTSGNTIYF. In nucleotide form, the sequence is TGTGCCAGCAGCCCCAGCCTCACCACCTCTGGAAACACCATATATTTT.